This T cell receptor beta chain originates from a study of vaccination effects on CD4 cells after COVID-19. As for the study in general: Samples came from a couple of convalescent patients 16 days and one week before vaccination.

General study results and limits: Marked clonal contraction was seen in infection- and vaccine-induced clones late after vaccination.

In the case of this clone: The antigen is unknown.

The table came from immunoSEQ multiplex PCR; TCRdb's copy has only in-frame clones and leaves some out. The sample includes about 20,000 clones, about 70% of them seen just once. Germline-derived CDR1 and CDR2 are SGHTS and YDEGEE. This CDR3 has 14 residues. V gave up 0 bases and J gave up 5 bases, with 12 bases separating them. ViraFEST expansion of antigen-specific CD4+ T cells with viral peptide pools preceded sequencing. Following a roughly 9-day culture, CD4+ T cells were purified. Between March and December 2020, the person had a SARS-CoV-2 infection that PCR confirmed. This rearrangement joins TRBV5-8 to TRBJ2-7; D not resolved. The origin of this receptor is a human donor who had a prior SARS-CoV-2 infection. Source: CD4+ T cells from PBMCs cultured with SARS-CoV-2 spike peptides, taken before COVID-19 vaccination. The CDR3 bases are TGTGCCAGCAGCTTGGACTATTTTCGCGACGAGCAGTACTTC. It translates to CASSLDYFRDEQYF.